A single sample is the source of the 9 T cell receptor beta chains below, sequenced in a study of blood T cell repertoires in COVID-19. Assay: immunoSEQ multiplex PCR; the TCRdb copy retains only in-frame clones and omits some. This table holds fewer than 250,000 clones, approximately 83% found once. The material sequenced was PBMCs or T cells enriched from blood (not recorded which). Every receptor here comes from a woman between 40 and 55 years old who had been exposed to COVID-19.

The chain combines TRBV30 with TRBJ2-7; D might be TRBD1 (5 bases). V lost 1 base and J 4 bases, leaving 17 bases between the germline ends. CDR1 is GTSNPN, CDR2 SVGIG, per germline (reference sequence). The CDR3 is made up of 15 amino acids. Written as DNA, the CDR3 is TGTGCCTGGAGTGACTGGGGCAGTGCGGCTTACGAGCAGTACTTC. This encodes CAWSDWGSAAYEQYF.

CDR3 loop: CASSSPSSRDSHGGYTF. CDR3 coding DNA: TGTGCCAGCAGCAGCCCCAGCAGCCGGGACTCTCATGGGGGCTACACCTTC. V gene TRBV7-9 combines with J gene TRBJ1-2; perhaps TRBD1 as D (5 bases). Trimming removed 5 bases from V and 8 bases from J, with 27 bases in between. Germline assignment: CDR1 SEHNR and CDR2 FQNEAQ (reference sequence). The CDR3 has 17 amino acids.

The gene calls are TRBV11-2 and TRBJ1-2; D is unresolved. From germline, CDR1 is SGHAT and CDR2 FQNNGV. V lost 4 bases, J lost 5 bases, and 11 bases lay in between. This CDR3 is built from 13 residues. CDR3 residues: CASSSGFSYGYTF. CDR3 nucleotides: TGTGCCAGCAGCTCGGGGTTTTCATATGGCTACACCTTC. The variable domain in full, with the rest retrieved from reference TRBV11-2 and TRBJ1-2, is EAGVAQSPRYKIIEKRQSVAFWCNPISGHATLYWYQQILGQGPKLLIQFQNNGVVDDSQLPKDRFSAERLKGVDSTLKIQPAKLEDSAVYLCASSSGFSYGYTFGSGTRLTVV.

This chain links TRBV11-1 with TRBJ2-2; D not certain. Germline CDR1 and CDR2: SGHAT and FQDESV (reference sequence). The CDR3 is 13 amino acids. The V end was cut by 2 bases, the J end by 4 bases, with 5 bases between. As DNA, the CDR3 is TGTGCCAGCAGCTTAAGCCTCACCGGGGAGCTGTTTTTT. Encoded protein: CASSLSLTGELFF.

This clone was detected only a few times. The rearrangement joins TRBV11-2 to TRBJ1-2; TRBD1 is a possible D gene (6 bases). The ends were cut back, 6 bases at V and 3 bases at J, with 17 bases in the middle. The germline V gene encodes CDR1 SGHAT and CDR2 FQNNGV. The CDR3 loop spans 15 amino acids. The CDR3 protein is CASRPTGLRDYGYTF. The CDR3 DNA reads TGTGCCAGCAGGCCCACAGGGCTGCGTGACTATGGCTACACCTTC.

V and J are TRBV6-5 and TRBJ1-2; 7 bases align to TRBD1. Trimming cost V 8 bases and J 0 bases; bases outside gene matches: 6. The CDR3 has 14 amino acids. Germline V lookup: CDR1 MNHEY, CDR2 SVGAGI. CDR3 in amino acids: CASERDSSNYGYTF. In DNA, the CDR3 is TGTGCCAGCGAAAGGGACAGCTCTAACTATGGCTACACCTTC.

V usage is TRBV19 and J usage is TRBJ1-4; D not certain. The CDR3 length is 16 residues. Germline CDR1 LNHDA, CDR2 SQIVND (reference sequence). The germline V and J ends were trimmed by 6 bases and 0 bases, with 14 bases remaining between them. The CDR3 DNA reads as TGTGCCAGTAGCCCTCGAGAGGCTGCAACTAATGAAAAACTGTTTTTT. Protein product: CASSPREAATNEKLFF.

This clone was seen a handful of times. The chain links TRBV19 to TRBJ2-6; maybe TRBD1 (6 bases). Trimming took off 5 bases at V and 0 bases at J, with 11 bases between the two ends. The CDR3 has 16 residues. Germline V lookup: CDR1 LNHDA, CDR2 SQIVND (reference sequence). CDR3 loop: CASSGGLGSGANVLTF. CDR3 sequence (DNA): TGTGCCAGTAGTGGGGGCCTAGGCTCTGGGGCCAACGTCCTGACTTTC.

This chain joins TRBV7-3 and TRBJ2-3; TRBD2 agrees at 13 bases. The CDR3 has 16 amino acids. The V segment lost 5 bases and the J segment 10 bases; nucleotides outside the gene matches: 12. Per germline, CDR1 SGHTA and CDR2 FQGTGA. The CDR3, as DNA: TGTGCCAGCAGCCCCCAATTAAAGGGACTAGCGGGGCCGCAGTATTTT. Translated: CASSPQLKGLAGPQYF.